Shown below are 15 T cell receptor beta chains from a single sample sequenced in a study of PD-1 blockade in mismatch repair-deficient tumors. Profiling relied on immunoSEQ multiplex PCR, and the TCRdb table lists in-frame clones only, not all of them. The sample has under 75,000 clones; about nine tenths are singletons. This material consisted of peripheral blood, taken 52 weeks after starting pembrolizumab. The receptor set was obtained from an adult with mismatch repair-deficient cancer.

The chain recombines TRBV5-4 with TRBJ2-5, with 8 nucleotides matching TRBD2. Per germline, CDR1 SGHNT and CDR2 YYREEE (reference sequence). Losses at the gene ends were 4 bases for V and 5 bases for J; bases not matched to a gene: 13. The CDR3 spans 16 residues. The CDR3 DNA is TGTGCCAGCAGCGGTCGGACTAGCTCCCTCTCGGAGACCCAGTACTTC. This codes for CASSGRTSSLSETQYF.

The chain carries TRBV10-3 and TRBJ2-7; TRBD1 matches 10 bases. CDR3 size: 14 residues. The trim removed 7 bases at V and 3 bases at J, leaving 6 bases unmatched. CDR1 is ENHRY and CDR2 is SYGVKD in the germline V gene. CDR3 amino acids: CAINPGQGDYEQYF. The CDR3 nucleotides are TGTGCCATCAATCCAGGACAGGGGGACTACGAGCAGTACTTC.

The chain uses TRBV7-9 and TRBJ2-1; 8 nucleotides agree with TRBD2. V shed 5 bases, J shed 2 bases, and the junction held 5 bases outside the gene matches. The germline V gene has CDR1 SEHNR and CDR2 FQNEAQ (reference sequence). CDR3 length: 15 amino acids. For the CDR3, the DNA is TGTGCCAGCAGCCAGAGGACTAGCCCCTACAATGAGCAGTTCTTC. Residues: CASSQRTSPYNEQFF.

The chain links TRBV12-5 to TRBJ2-1; D perhaps matches TRBD2 (5 bases). The V and J ends lost 2 bases and 0 bases respectively, with 11 bases between them. This CDR3 spans 16 amino acids. Germline V lookup: CDR1 LGHNT, CDR2 FRNRAP. CDR3 loop: CASGLPVGSSYNEQFF. CDR3 nucleotides: TGTGCTAGTGGTTTGCCAGTAGGGAGCTCCTACAATGAGCAGTTCTTC.

The chain employs TRBV11-2 and TRBJ2-7; no clear D gene. The CDR3 runs 16 residues. Germline lookup yields CDR1 SGHAT and CDR2 FQNNGV. V shed 2 bases and J shed 2 bases, with 16 bases lying between them. This chain's CDR3 is CASSLYEERDPYEQYF. The DNA for the CDR3 is TGTGCCAGCAGCTTATATGAGGAGAGAGACCCCTACGAGCAGTACTTC.

The chain is built from TRBV29-1 and TRBJ2-7; 8 bases align to TRBD1. The CDR3 has 13 amino acids. Germline CDR1 SQVTM, CDR2 ANQGSEA. V lost 6 bases and J lost 4; bases outside the gene matches: 8. CDR3 DNA: TGCAGCGTAAGACAGGGGCTGGGGTACGAGCAGTACTTC. Protein sequence: CSVRQGLGYEQYF.

The chain recombines TRBV9 with TRBJ2-2; 9 positions match TRBD2. CDR3 size: 16 residues. Germline V gives CDR1 SGDLS, CDR2 YYNGEE. V lost 1 base, J lost 3 bases, and 4 bases stayed unmatched. The CDR3 loop is CASSVRASGDTGELFF. In nucleotides, the CDR3 is TGTGCCAGCAGCGTAAGGGCTAGCGGGGACACCGGGGAGCTGTTTTTT. The whole variable domain, filled in from reference TRBV9 and TRBJ2-2, reads DSGVTQTPKHLITATGQRVTLRCSPRSGDLSVYWYQQSLDQGLQFLIQYYNGEERAKGNILERFSAQQFPDLHSELNLSSLELGDSALYFCASSVRASGDTGELFFGEGSRLTVL.

This sequence joins TRBV27 and TRBJ2-1; 14 nucleotides line up with TRBD2. CDR1 MNHEY and CDR2 SMNVEV come from the germline V gene (reference sequence). The CDR3 is 15 residues long. The V gene end was trimmed by 5 bases and the J gene end by 10 bases; junction bases not matched to a gene: 7. CDR3 sequence (DNA): TGTGCCAGCAGTCAAGGGACTAGCGGGAGTCAGGAGCAGTTCTTC. It specifies CASSQGTSGSQEQFF.

This chain joins TRBV30 and TRBJ1-2; possible D gene TRBD1, 5 bases. Germline loops: CDR1 GTSNPN, CDR2 SVGIG (reference sequence). V lost 1 base and J 4 bases, leaving 13 bases between the germline ends. This CDR3 is 14 amino acids long. DNA for the CDR3: TGTGCCTGGAGTGAGAGGGGCTGGTCCTATGGCTACACCTTC. Translation: CAWSERGWSYGYTF.

Comments on this clone: The same CDR3 is also encoded by other DNA sequences in this sample. The chain has TRBV29-1 and TRBJ2-3, with D perhaps given as TRBD1 or TRBD2 (6 bases each). Germline V gene lookup returns CDR1 SQVTM and CDR2 ANQGSEA. This CDR3 has 11 amino acids. V was clipped by 6 bases and J by 13 bases, with 17 bases between them. This chain's CDR3 is CSVVVGGAKYF. Written as DNA, the CDR3 is TGCAGCGTAGTGGTGGGGGGCGCGAAGTATTTT.

This clone was observed a single time. This rearrangement joins TRBV12-5 to TRBJ2-1; D gene ambiguous. Germline assignment: CDR1 LGHNT and CDR2 FRNRAP. The length of the CDR3 is 14 residues. V was shortened by 4 bases and J by 2 bases, with 9 bases between the two germline ends. The CDR3 loop is CASGSDTAYNEQFF. CDR3 bases: TGTGCTAGTGGTTCAGACACAGCCTACAATGAGCAGTTCTTC.

This chain connects TRBV6-5 to TRBJ2-2; no clear D. The germline V gene encodes CDR1 MNHEY and CDR2 SVGAGI. V was pared by 2 bases and J by 6 bases, with 10 bases between. This CDR3 spans 14 amino acids. The CDR3 nucleotides are TGTGCCAGCAGTTACCCCCGGTCCCCCGGGGAGCTGTTTTTT. This encodes CASSYPRSPGELFF.

This clone was detected once. The rearrangement uses TRBV12-5 and TRBJ2-7; D is possibly TRBD1 (6 bases). The V gene's germline CDR1 is LGHNT and CDR2 FRNRAP. The CDR3 spans 16 residues. V was cut by 0 bases and J by 4 bases, with 16 bases left in between. The CDR3 nucleotides read TGTGCTAGTGGTTTGGTACTGGGCAGGGGTGGTTACGAGCAGTACTTC. Translating it yields CASGLVLGRGGYEQYF.

V usage is TRBV2 and J usage is TRBJ2-7; 7 nucleotides align to TRBD1. CDR3 length equals 14 residues. The germline V gene has CDR1 SNHLY and CDR2 FYNNEI. V dropped 6 bases and J dropped 4; count of bases not matched to a gene: 9. The CDR3 spells CASSNPGQIYEQYF. DNA for the CDR3: TGTGCCAGCAGCAACCCGGGACAGATATACGAGCAGTACTTC.

V usage is TRBV30 and J usage is TRBJ2-5; TRBD1 agrees at 7 bases. Looked up from germline, CDR1 is GTSNPN and CDR2 is SVGIG (reference sequence). CDR3 length equals 14 residues. Trimming cost V 1 base and J 4 bases; bases outside gene matches: 6. CDR3 region: CAWSDRQGRETQYF. The CDR3 bases are TGTGCCTGGAGTGACCGACAGGGCAGAGAGACCCAGTACTTC.